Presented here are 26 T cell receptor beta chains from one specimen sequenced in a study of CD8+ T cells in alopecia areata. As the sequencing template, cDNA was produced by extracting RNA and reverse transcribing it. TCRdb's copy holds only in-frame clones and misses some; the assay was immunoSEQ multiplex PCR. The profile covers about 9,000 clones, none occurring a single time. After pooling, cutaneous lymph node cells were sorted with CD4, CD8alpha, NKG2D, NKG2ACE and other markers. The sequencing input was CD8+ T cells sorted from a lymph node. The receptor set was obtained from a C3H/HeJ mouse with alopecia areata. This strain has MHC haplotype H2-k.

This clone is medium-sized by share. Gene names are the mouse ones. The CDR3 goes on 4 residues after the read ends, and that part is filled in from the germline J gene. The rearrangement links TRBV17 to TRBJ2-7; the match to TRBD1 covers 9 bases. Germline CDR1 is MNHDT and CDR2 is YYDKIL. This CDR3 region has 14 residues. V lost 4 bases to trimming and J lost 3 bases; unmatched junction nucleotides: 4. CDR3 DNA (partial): TGTGCTAGCAGTACTCCGGGACAGGGCTAT. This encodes CASSTPGQGY. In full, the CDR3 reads CASSTPGQGYEQYF.

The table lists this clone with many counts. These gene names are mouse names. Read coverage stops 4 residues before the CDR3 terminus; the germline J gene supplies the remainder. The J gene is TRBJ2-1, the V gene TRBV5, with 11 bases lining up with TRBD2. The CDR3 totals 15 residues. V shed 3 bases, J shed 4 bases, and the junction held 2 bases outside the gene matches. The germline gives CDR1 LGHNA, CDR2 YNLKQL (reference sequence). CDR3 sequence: CASSQRDWGYAEQFF. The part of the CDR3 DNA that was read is TGTGCCAGCAGCCAGCGGGACTGGGGGTATGCT.

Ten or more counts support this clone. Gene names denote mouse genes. Partial CDR3 DNA: TGTGCCAGCAGTGATCCTGTTGCAGAA. Translated, it gives CASSDPVAE. In full, the CDR3 is CASSDPVAETLYF. The chain joins TRBV13-1 to TRBJ2-3; D gene ambiguous. The read terminates 4 residues before the CDR3 end, so the remaining end is supplied by the germline J gene. Germline loops: CDR1 NSHNY, CDR2 SYGAGN. V dropped 1 base and J dropped 2 bases, with 5 bases sitting between them. The CDR3 consists of 13 residues.

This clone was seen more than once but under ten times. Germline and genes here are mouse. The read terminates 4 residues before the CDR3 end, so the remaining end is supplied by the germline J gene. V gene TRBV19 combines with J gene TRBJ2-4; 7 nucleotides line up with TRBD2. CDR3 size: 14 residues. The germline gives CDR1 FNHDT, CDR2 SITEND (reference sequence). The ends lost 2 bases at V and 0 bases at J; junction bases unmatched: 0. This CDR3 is CASSIGGSQNTLYF. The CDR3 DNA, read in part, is TGTGCCAGCAGTATTGGGGGGAGTCAAAAC.

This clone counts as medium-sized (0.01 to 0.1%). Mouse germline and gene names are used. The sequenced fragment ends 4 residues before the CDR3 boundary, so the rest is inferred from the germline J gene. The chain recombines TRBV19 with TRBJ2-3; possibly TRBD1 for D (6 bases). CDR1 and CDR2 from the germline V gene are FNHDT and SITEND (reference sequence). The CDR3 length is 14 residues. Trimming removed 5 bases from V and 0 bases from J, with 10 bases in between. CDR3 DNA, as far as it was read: TGTGCCAGCAGGGACAGAACTAGTGCAGAA. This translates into CASRDRTSAE. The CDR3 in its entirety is CASRDRTSAETLYF.

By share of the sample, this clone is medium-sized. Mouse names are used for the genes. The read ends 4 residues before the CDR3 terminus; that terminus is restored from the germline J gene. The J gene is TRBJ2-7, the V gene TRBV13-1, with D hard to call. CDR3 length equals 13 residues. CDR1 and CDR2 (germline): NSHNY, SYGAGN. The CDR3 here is CASSDPTEYEQYF. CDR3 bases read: TGTGCCAGCAGTGACCCTACAGAGTAT.

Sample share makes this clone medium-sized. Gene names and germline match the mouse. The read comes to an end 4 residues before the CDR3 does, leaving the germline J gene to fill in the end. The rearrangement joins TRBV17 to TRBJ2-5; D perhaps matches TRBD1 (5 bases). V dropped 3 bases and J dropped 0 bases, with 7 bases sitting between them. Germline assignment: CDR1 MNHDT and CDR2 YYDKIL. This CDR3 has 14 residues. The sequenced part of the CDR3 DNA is TGTGCTAGCAGTAGTAGGGGTAACCAAGAC. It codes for CASSSRGNQD. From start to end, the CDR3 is CASSSRGNQDTQYF.

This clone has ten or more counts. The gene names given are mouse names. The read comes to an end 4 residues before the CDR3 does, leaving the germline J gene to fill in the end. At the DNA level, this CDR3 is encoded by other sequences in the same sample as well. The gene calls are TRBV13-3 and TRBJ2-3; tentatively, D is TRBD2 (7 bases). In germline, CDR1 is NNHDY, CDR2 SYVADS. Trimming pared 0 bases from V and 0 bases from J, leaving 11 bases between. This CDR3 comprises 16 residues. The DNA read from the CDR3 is TGTGCCAGCAGTGATGTGGGGGGCGCTAGTGCAGAA. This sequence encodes CASSDVGGASAE. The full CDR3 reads CASSDVGGASAETLYF.

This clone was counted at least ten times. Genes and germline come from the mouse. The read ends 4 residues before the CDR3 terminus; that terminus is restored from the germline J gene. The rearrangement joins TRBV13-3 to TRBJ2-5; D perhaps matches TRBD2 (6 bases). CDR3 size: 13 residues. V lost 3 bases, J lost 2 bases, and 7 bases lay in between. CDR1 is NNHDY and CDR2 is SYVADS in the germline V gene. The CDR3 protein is CASSAGAQDTQYF. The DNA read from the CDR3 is TGTGCCAGCAGTGCTGGGGCCCAAGAC.

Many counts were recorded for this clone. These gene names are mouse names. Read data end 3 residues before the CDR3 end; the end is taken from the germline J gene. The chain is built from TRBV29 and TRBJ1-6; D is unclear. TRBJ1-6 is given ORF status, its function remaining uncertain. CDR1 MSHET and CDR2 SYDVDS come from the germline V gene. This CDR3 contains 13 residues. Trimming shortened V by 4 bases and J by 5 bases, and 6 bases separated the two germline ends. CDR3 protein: CASSSQNNSPLYF. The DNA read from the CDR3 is TGTGCTAGCAGTTCCCAAAATAATTCGCCC.

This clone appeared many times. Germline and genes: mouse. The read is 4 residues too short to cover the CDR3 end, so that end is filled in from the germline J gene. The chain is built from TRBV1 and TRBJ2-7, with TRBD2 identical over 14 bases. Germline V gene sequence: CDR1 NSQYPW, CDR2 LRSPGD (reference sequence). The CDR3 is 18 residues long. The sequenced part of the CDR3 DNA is TGCACCTGCAGTGCCCTCTTCCGGGACTGGGGGGGCGGTCAT. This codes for CTCSALFRDWGGGH. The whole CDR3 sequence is CTCSALFRDWGGGHEQYF.

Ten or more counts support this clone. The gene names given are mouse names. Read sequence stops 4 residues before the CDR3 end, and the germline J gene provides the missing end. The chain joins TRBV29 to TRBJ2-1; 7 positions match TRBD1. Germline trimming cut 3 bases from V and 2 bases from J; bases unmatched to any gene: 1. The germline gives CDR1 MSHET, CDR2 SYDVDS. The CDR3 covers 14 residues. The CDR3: CASSLGTDYAEQFF. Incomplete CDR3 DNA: TGTGCTAGCAGTTTGGGGACAGACTATGCT.

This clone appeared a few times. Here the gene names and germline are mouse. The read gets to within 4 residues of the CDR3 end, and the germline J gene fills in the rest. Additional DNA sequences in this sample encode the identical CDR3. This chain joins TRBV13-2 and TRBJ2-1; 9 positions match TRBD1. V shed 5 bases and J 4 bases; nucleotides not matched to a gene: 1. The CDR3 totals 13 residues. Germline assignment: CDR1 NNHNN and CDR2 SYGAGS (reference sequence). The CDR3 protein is CASGGTGYAEQFF. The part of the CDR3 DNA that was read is TGTGCCAGCGGCGGGACAGGGTATGCT.

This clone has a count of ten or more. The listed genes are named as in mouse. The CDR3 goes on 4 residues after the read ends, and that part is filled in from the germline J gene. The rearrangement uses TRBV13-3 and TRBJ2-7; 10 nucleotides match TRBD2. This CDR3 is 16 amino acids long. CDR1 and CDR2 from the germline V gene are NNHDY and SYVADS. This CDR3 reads CASSDDTGTGAYEQYF. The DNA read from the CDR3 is TGTGCCAGCAGTGATGACACCGGGACTGGGGCGTAT.

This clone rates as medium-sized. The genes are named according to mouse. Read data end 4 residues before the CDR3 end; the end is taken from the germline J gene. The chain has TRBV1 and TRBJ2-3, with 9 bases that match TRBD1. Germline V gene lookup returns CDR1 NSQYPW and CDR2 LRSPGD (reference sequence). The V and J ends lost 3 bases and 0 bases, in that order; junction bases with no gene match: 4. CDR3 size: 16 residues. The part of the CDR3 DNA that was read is TGCACCTGCAGTGCTAACAGGGGGCCTAGTGCAGAA. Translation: CTCSANRGPSAE. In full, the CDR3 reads CTCSANRGPSAETLYF.

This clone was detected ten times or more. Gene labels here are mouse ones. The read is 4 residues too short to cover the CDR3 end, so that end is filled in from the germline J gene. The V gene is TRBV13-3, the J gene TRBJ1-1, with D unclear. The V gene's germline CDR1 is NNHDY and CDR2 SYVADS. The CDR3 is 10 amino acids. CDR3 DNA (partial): TGTGCCAGCAGTGGACAA. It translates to CASSGQ. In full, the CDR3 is CASSGQEVFF.

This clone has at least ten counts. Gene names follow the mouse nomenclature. The DNA read from the CDR3 is TGTGCCAGCAGTGAAGAGGGGTGGAATTCGCCC. It yields the protein CASSEEGWNSP. The whole CDR3 sequence reads CASSEEGWNSPLYF. The V call is TRBV13-3, the J call TRBJ1-6; possibly TRBD1 for D (5 bases). The sequence runs out 3 residues before the end of the CDR3; the remainder is reconstructed from the germline J gene. TRBJ1-6 is placed among ORFs of uncertain function. V gave up 2 bases and J gave up 7 bases, with 10 bases separating them. From germline, CDR1 is NNHDY and CDR2 SYVADS. The CDR3 has 14 amino acids.

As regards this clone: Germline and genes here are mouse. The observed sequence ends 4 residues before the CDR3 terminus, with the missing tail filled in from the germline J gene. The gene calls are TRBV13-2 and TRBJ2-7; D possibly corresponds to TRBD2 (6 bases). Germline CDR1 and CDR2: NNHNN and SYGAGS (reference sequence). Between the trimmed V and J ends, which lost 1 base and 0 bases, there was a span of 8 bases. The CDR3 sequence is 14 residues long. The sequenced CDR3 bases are TGTGCCAGCGGTGATTGGGGGAGCTCCTAT. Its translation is CASGDWGSSY. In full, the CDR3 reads CASGDWGSSYEQYF.

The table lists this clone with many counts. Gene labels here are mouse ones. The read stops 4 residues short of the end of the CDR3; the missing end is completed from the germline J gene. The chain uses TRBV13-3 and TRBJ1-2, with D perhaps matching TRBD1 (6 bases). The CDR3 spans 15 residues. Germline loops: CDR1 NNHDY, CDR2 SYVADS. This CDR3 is CASSERGGRWSDYTF. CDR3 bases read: TGTGCCAGCAGTGAGAGGGGGGGGCGGTGGTCC.

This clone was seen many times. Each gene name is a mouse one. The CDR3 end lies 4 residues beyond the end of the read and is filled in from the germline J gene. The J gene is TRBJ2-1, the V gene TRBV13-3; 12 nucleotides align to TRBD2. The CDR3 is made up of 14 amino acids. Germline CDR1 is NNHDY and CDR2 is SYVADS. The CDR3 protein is CASRDWGGAAEQFF. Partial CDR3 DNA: TGTGCCAGCAGAGACTGGGGGGGCGCGGCT.

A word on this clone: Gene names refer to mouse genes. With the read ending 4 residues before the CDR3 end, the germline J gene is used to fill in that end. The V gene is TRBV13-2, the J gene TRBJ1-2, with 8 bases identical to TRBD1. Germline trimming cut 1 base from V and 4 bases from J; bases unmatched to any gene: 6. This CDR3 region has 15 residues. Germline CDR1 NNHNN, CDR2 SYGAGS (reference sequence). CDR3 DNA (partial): TGTGCCAGCGGTGATCGGCCAGGGGGCGCCTCC. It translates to CASGDRPGGAS. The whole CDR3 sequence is CASGDRPGGASDYTF.

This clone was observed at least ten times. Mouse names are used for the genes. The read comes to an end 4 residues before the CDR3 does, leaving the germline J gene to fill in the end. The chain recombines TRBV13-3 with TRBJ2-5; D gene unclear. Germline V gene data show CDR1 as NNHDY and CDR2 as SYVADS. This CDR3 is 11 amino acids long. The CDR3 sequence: CASSEKDTQYF. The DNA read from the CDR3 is TGTGCCAGCAGTGAAAAGGAC.

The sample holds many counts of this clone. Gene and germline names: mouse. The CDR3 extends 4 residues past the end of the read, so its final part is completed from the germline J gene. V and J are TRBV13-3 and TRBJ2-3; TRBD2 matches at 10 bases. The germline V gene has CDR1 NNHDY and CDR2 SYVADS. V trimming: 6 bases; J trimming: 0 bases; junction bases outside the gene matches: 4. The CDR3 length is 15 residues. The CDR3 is CASKWTGGSAETLYF. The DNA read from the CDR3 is TGTGCCAGCAAATGGACTGGGGGTAGTGCAGAA.

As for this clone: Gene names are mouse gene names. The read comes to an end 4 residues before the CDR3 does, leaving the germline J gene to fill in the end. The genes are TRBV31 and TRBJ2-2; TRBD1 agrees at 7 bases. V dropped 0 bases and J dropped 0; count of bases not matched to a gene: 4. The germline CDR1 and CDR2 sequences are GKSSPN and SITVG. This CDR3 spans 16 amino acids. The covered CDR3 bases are TGTGCCTGGAGTCTCCGACAGGGTGCAAACACCGGG. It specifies CAWSLRQGANTG. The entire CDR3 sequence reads CAWSLRQGANTGQLYF.

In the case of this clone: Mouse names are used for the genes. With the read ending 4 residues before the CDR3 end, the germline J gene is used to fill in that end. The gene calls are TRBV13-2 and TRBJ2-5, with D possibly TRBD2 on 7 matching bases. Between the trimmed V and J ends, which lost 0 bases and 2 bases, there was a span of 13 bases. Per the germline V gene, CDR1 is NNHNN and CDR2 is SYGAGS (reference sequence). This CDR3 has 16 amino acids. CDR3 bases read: TGTGCCAGCGGTGATGCGATCCTGGGGGCCCAAGAC. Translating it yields CASGDAILGAQD. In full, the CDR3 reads CASGDAILGAQDTQYF.

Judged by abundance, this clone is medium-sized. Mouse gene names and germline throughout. CDR3 in amino acids: CASDPRVANTEVFF. CDR3 DNA, as far as it was read: TGTGCCAGCGACCCCAGGGTGGCAAACACA. The chain couples TRBV13-2 to TRBJ1-1; a weak D match, TRBD1 (5 bases). Coverage ceases 4 residues before the CDR3 finishes, and the germline J gene fills in the end. The V end was cut by 6 bases, the J end by 0 bases, with 12 bases between. CDR1 is NNHNN and CDR2 is SYGAGS in the germline V gene (reference sequence). CDR3 length: 14 amino acids.